The subject of this entry is one T cell receptor (beta chain). The conserved closing phenylalanine or tryptophan is absent in this CDR3, likely reflecting a read error. The data are from a study of tumor and adjacent non-tumor tissue in lung cancer. Study background: The cohort had 12 to 13 adenocarcinoma, a couple of squamous cell and 1 small cell patients. Each sample yielded a few million productive TCRbeta reads on average.

Germline-derived CDR1 and CDR2 are MNHEY and SVGAGI. This CDR3 has 13 residues. Trimming cost V 6 bases and J 3 bases, with 12 bases left between them. No cell sorting was done before RNA was extracted from the tissue. The library came from three nested PCR rounds adapted from ARM-PCR protocols. A single record per CDR3 protein comes from TCRdb applying MiXCR to the multiplex PCR reads. The data contain about 66,000 distinct CDR3 sequences, about 80% of them seen just once; the ten biggest clones take up 28%. The V call is TRBV6-5, the J call TRBJ2-7, with D tentatively TRBD2 (6 bases). Sequencing was carried out using lung tumor tissue. The TCR sequence derives from a man aged 60 to 75 with non-small cell lung cancer. This chain's CDR3 is CASSGGTFYEQYL. CDR3 nucleotide sequence: TGTGCCAGCAGCGGCGGGACTTTCTACGAGCAGTACTTA.